This T cell receptor (beta chain) was sequenced for a study of T cell repertoires in cytomegalovirus infection. Overall study context: Carrying CMV and the relevant HLA type showed in public TCR beta signatures.

The CDR3 is made up of 12 amino acids. Trimming removed 4 bases from V and 10 bases from J; junction bases left unmatched: 4. CDR1 is SGDLS and CDR2 is YYNGEE in the germline V gene. A remark on this clonotype: Its antigen is unknown.

TCRdb recomputed calls from the reads with MiXCR, one row per CDR3 protein. Altogether about 830,000 distinct CDR3 sequences are present, 30% to 35% being singletons, with the ten largest covering around 12%. The V call is TRBV9, the J call TRBJ2-1; 8 positions agree with TRBD2. The receptor's source is a human donor in good health (CMV status not recorded). Some clones in this sample may be carry-over from other donors' samples. This specimen consisted of cultured CD8+ T cells from PBMCs, obtained from culture after CMV antigen stimulation. The CDR3 bases are TGTGCCAGCAGCCACATAGCGGGGGAGCAGTTCTTC. Residues: CASSHIAGEQFF.